The 22 T cell receptor beta chains below come from one sample, sequenced in a study of identical twins. MiXCR, applied by TCRdb to the 5' RACE reads, yields one record per CDR3 protein. Here the sample spans roughly 240,000 distinct CDR3 sequences, around 7.6% being singletons. The data also belong to a second study, concerning yellow fever vaccine responses in identical twins.

The sequencing input was CD8+ T cells sorted from blood. The receptors stem from a woman aged 18-30 years in good health.

At least ten counts were recorded for this clonotype. This chain connects TRBV4-1 to TRBJ2-7; TRBD1 might be the D (7 bases). This CDR3 comprises 16 residues. Germline V lookup: CDR1 MGHRA, CDR2 YSYEKL. Trimming took 4 bases from V and 3 from J, leaving 19 bases between them. Written as DNA, the CDR3 is TGCGCCAGCAGCCGAAGGGGGCTAGCGTTGCGCTACGAGCAGTACTTC. It translates to CASSRRGLALRYEQYF.

This clonotype has a count of ten or more. The CDR3: CASSLGLAGWVEQYF. The CDR3, as DNA: TGTGCCAGCAGCTTAGGGTTAGCGGGATGGGTCGAGCAGTACTTC. This chain links TRBV7-2 with TRBJ2-7; 8 bases align to TRBD2. The J segment lost 6 bases and the V segment lost 1 base, leaving 8 bases of the junction unmatched. The CDR3 is made up of 15 amino acids. Looked up from germline, CDR1 is SGHTA and CDR2 is FQGNSA. The full variable domain, with the rest looked up from reference TRBV7-2 and TRBJ2-7, is GAGVSQSPSNKVTEKGKDVELRCDPISGHTALYWYRQSLGQGLEFLIYFQGNSAPDKSGLPSDRFSAERTGGSVSTLTIQRTQQEDSAVYLCASSLGLAGWVEQYFGPGTRLTVT.

The J gene is TRBJ1-4, the V gene TRBV20-1, with D unresolved. This CDR3 region has 13 residues. V lost 3 bases and J 12 bases, leaving 17 bases between the germline ends. Germline V gene lookup returns CDR1 DFQATT and CDR2 SNEGSKA (reference sequence). The CDR3 DNA is TGCAGTGCTAGGGACGGCGTCGGCGGCGAACTGTTTTTT. This translates into CSARDGVGGELFF.

The chain has TRBV2 and TRBJ1-4; possibly TRBD1 for D (6 bases). V lost 3 bases and J 7 bases, leaving 12 bases between the germline ends. The CDR3 is 14 amino acids. Germline assignment: CDR1 SNHLY and CDR2 FYNNEI. CDR3 residues: CASSDLGASEKLFF. The CDR3 DNA reads TGTGCCAGCAGTGATCTGGGGGCAAGTGAAAAACTGTTTTTT.

The rearrangement links TRBV6-1 to TRBJ2-3; either TRBD1 or TRBD2 may fit D (5 bases each). Trimming removed 5 bases at V and 3 bases at J, with 15 bases between. There are 15 residues in the CDR3. CDR1 and CDR2 (germline): MNHNS, SASEGT. CDR3 sequence reads: CASSPTRGATDTQYF. CDR3 nucleotides: TGTGCCAGCAGTCCAACGAGGGGTGCTACAGATACGCAGTATTTT.

This clonotype was detected ten times or more. V usage is TRBV7-9 and J usage is TRBJ1-5, with D maybe TRBD1 (5 bases). V gave up 1 base and J gave up 3 bases, with 7 bases separating them. The CDR3 totals 14 residues. Looked up from germline, CDR1 is SEHNR and CDR2 is FQNEAQ (reference sequence). CDR3 loop: CASSLGQPNQPQHF. In DNA form, the CDR3 reads TGTGCCAGCAGCTTAGGACAGCCCAATCAGCCCCAGCATTTT.

V gene TRBV7-9 combines with J gene TRBJ2-1; 10 bases fit TRBD2. The junction had 6 bases not matched to a gene; V was cut back by 3 bases and J by 7 bases. The germline gives CDR1 SEHNR, CDR2 FQNEAQ (reference sequence). The CDR3 loop spans 15 amino acids. The CDR3 loop reads CASSLPERGGNEQFF. The CDR3 DNA reads as TGTGCCAGCAGCTTGCCCGAGCGGGGGGGGAATGAGCAGTTCTTC.

The V and J genes are TRBV27 and TRBJ2-1; 8 nucleotides agree with TRBD2. CDR3 length: 14 amino acids. Germline V gives CDR1 MNHEY, CDR2 SMNVEV (reference sequence). The V gene end was trimmed by 4 bases and the J gene end by 9 bases; junction bases not matched to a gene: 8. CDR3 sequence (DNA): TGTGCCAGCAGTTCGGGACTAGGTAGTGGTGAGCAGTTCTTC. Translated, it gives CASSSGLGSGEQFF.

This clonotype was seen a handful of times. The chain has TRBV7-9 and TRBJ2-2; a weak D match, TRBD1 (5 bases). The CDR3 loop spans 15 amino acids. Per germline, CDR1 SEHNR and CDR2 FQNEAQ (reference sequence). V was pared by 5 bases and J by 6 bases, with 16 bases between. CDR3 nucleotide sequence: TGTGCCAGCAGCGGCAGGGTAGTTCAGGCCGGGGAGCTGTTTTTT. Translated, it gives CASSGRVVQAGELFF.

This clonotype was recorded many times. This CDR3 reads CASSLNINYEQYV. For the CDR3, the DNA is TGTGCCAGCAGCCTTAATATCAACTACGAGCAGTACGTC. The V and J genes are TRBV7-8 and TRBJ2-7; D is uncertain. Germline CDR1 and CDR2: SGHVS and FQNEAQ. The ends were cut back, 5 bases at V and 3 bases at J, with 11 bases in the middle. This CDR3 has 13 residues.

The CDR3 nucleotides are TGTGCCAGCAGCCCTGGGACAGGGGGCGCGGTTGGCTACACCTTC. Its translation: CASSPGTGGAVGYTF. V usage is TRBV9 and J usage is TRBJ1-2, with 12 bases that match TRBD1. Trimming removed 4 bases from V and 7 bases from J; junction bases left unmatched: 8. Germline V lookup: CDR1 SGDLS, CDR2 YYNGEE. CDR3 length equals 15 residues.

There are a few counts of this clonotype. The V and J genes are TRBV5-6 and TRBJ2-4; 8 bases are shared with TRBD1. J gave up 6 bases and V 3 bases, and 5 bases lay outside the gene matches. The CDR3 is made up of 14 amino acids. Germline-derived CDR1 and CDR2 are SGHDT and YYEEEE. The CDR3 here is CASSSGTGGNIQYF. As DNA, the CDR3 is TGTGCCAGCAGCTCGGGGACAGGCGGAAACATTCAGTACTTC.

This clonotype has just a few counts. The rearrangement uses TRBV12-3 or TRBV12-4 and TRBJ1-4; no definite D call. V shed 3 bases and J shed 7 bases, with 12 bases lying between them. This CDR3 comprises 14 residues. The CDR3: CASSFLGMGEKLFF. CDR3 in DNA: TGTGCCAGCAGTTTCCTGGGGATGGGTGAAAAACTGTTTTTT.

J is TRBJ2-1 and V is TRBV28; D might be TRBD1 or TRBD2, each matching 5 bases. The CDR3 sequence is 15 residues long. The V and J ends lost 5 bases and 5 bases respectively, with 16 bases between them. Germline V lookup: CDR1 MDHEN, CDR2 SYDVKM. For the CDR3, the DNA is TGTGCCAGCAGTCTCTACACCGGGACCCACAATGAGCAGTTCTTC. Amino acid sequence: CASSLYTGTHNEQFF.

This clonotype was seen many times. The gene calls are TRBV20-1 and TRBJ1-2; D might be TRBD1 (6 bases). The CDR3 length is 13 residues. Trimming pared 7 bases from V and 3 bases from J, leaving 15 bases between. From germline, CDR1 is DFQATT and CDR2 SNEGSKA (reference sequence). The CDR3 nucleotides read TGCAGTGTAAGGGGGGGGCAGGACTATGGCTACACCTTC. Translated, it gives CSVRGGQDYGYTF.

This clonotype occurred many times. The chain is built from TRBV12-3 or TRBV12-4 and TRBJ2-3; D remains unclear. This CDR3 contains 17 residues. Trimming took off 6 bases at V and 0 bases at J, with 19 bases between the two ends. The CDR3 sequence: CASRTAFSKYSTDTQYF. The CDR3 DNA follows: TGTGCCAGCAGGACGGCTTTCTCCAAGTATAGCACAGATACGCAGTATTTT.

This clonotype was seen more than once but under ten times. CDR3 sequence (DNA): TGTGCCAGCAGCCCCGAAGCGGTTTCCTACGAGCAGTACTTC. It is translated as CASSPEAVSYEQYF. The rearrangement uses TRBV11-2 and TRBJ2-7; tentative D call: TRBD2 (5 bases). V was shortened by 5 bases and J by 1 base, with 12 bases between the two germline ends. In germline, CDR1 is SGHAT, CDR2 FQNNGV. This CDR3 has 14 residues.

This clonotype occurred a few times. V and J are TRBV20-1 and TRBJ1-2; D ambiguous. Between the trimmed V and J ends, which lost 0 bases and 6 bases, there was a span of 23 bases. The CDR3 consists of 17 residues. Germline loops: CDR1 DFQATT, CDR2 SNEGSKA (reference sequence). The CDR3 DNA is TGCAGTGCTAGAGAGACGAGTAGTCTCCTAATGGACCATGGCTACACCTTC. Residues: CSARETSSLLMDHGYTF.

This clonotype was seen ten or more times. This sequence joins TRBV29-1 and TRBJ1-1; D is ambiguous. V lost 4 bases to trimming and J lost 0 bases, with 12 bases between them. The CDR3 length is 14 residues. In germline, CDR1 is SQVTM, CDR2 ANQGSEA. The CDR3 reads CSVAEAYMNTEAFF. In DNA form, the CDR3 reads TGCAGCGTTGCGGAGGCCTACATGAACACTGAAGCTTTCTTT.

This clonotype showed up many times. The chain carries TRBV5-6 and TRBJ1-1; a possible D gene is TRBD1 (6 bases). The CDR3 totals 14 residues. The V and J ends lost 2 bases and 2 bases respectively, with 10 bases between them. Germline loops: CDR1 SGHDT, CDR2 YYEEEE. The CDR3 is CASSFLQGNTEAFF. The DNA for the CDR3 is TGTGCCAGCAGCTTTTTACAGGGAAACACTGAAGCTTTCTTT.

This clonotype was detected a few times. V gene TRBV5-1 combines with J gene TRBJ2-1; D is unresolved. CDR1 and CDR2 from the germline V gene are SGHRS and YFSETQ. The CDR3 loop spans 12 amino acids. The V gene lost 4 bases and the J gene lost 5 bases, with 7 bases spanning the gap. This CDR3 reads CASSTDNNEQFF. The CDR3 nucleotides are TGCGCCAGCAGCACCGACAACAATGAGCAGTTCTTC.

This clonotype appeared many times. The rearrangement joins TRBV28 to TRBJ1-5; D is possibly TRBD1 (6 bases). Germline CDR1 MDHEN, CDR2 SYDVKM. The length of the CDR3 is 15 residues. Trimming cost V 5 bases and J 1 base, with 12 bases left between them. The chain's CDR3 is CASSPQGRSNQPQHF. The CDR3 region has the DNA TGTGCCAGCAGTCCACAGGGCCGGAGCAATCAGCCCCAGCATTTT. The full variable domain, rest sourced from reference TRBV28 and TRBJ1-5, is DVKVTQSSRYLVKRTGEKVFLECVQDMDHENMFWYRQDPGLGLRLIYFSYDVKMKEKGDIPEGYSVSREKKERFSLILESASTNQTSMYLCASSPQGRSNQPQHFGDGTRLSIL.